The text below deals with one T cell receptor beta chain. The data derive from a study of blood T cell repertoires in COVID-19. Overall study: The origin of the acute and convalescent COVID-19 samples was the United States, Italy and Spain. PBMCs, B-cell-depleted T cells, or T cells provided the cDNA or gDNA that made up the material.

This CDR3 comprises 15 residues. Per the authors' pipeline: Cell counts per sample came from amplifying reference gene primers. Libraries were prepared by immunoSEQ multiplex PCR; TCRdb keeps only in-frame clonotypes and omits some of them. The DNA gave D and trimming, while V, J and clone size come from that table. The sample yields around 180,000 clones, about 88% seen once. J is TRBJ2-3 and V is TRBV21-1; the D call TRBD1 from the table was never checked on the DNA. TRBV21-1 is reported as a pseudogene. Sequenced sample: peripheral blood. This clonotype was obtained from a man between 60 and 70 years old with acute or convalescent COVID-19. Written as DNA, the CDR3 is TGTGCCAGCAGCTCATGGCAGGGGGCAACAGATACGCAGTATTTT. It encodes CASSSWQGATDTQYF.